This is a list of T cell receptor beta chains from one sample in a study of cytomegalovirus exposure and HLA in healthy donors. Libraries were prepared by immunoSEQ multiplex PCR; TCRdb keeps only in-frame clonotypes and omits some of them. The data show about 110,000 clones, 70% to 80% seen once. Sequenced input: PBMCs. These receptors were collected from a man aged 55 to 69 in good health and CMV-seronegative. Each CDR3 is given with its conserved first and last residue. Each record gives: V gene, D gene, clone size, J gene, CDR3 DNA, CDR3 protein. D genes are given only for firm matches. Some rows have no size entry. The others give once, few or many, or a class for an expanded clone.

V: TRBV29-1
D: .
size: .
J: TRBJ2-3
DNA: TGCAGCGCCCCGCGCGAAGATACGCAGTATTTT
CDR3: CSAPREDTQYF

V: TRBV5-6
D: TRBD2
size: .
J: TRBJ2-5
DNA: TGTGCCAGCAAATTGGCACTAGCGGGGAAAGAGACCCAGTACTTC
CDR3: CASKLALAGKETQYF

V: TRBV6-1
D: .
size: .
J: TRBJ1-3
DNA: TGTGCCATACAGGAACTCTCTGGAAACACCATATATTTT
CDR3: CAIQELSGNTIYF

V: TRBV13
D: TRBD2
size: .
J: TRBJ2-5
DNA: TGTGCCAGCAGCTTAAGGAGCGGGGGCCAAGAGACCCAGTACTTC
CDR3: CASSLRSGGQETQYF

V: TRBV7-2
D: .
size: .
J: TRBJ1-2
DNA: TGTGCCAGCAGCTTAGAGTCGCAGGGAACCCCTTTCCCAAACTATGGCTACACCTTC
CDR3: CASSLESQGTPFPNYGYTF

V: TRBV5-1
D: .
size: .
J: TRBJ2-2
DNA: TGCGCCAGCAGCTCGACAGTTACCGGGGAGCTGTTTTTT
CDR3: CASSSTVTGELFF

V: TRBV30
D: .
size: few
J: TRBJ2-5
DNA: TGTGCCTGGGCGACCTCAGCGAAGACCCAGTACTTC
CDR3: CAWATSAKTQYF

V: TRBV4-1
D: TRBD2
size: .
J: TRBJ2-7
DNA: TGCGCCAGCAGCCAAGGTCTGCGGGAGGGGGAGCAGTACTTC
CDR3: CASSQGLREGEQYF

V: TRBV27
D: .
size: .
J: TRBJ1-6
DNA: TGTGCCAGCAGTTTATCGAAGTTTCAGGGTCAGTCCCTCCACTTT
CDR3: CASSLSKFQGQSLHF

V: TRBV9
D: .
size: .
J: TRBJ2-5
DNA: TGTGCCAGCAGCGTAGCAGGTGGGGGGGCTGGTGAGACCCAGTACTTC
CDR3: CASSVAGGGAGETQYF

V: TRBV15
D: .
size: once
J: TRBJ1-2
DNA: TGTGCCACCAGCAGGGTTCGCGAGGGCGGCTACACCTTC
CDR3: CATSRVREGGYTF

V: TRBV6-5
D: .
size: few
J: TRBJ2-3
DNA: TGTGCCAGCACCAAGAAGGGGGATACGCAGTATTTT
CDR3: CASTKKGDTQYF

V: TRBV19
D: TRBD1
size: .
J: TRBJ1-2
DNA: TGTGCCAGTAGGTGGGGACAGGGTTCGTACTATGGCTACACCTTC
CDR3: CASRWGQGSYYGYTF

V: TRBV2
D: .
size: .
J: TRBJ2-3
DNA: TGTGCCAGCAGTGAGTGGGACTTACGCACAGATACGCAGTATTTT
CDR3: CASSEWDLRTDTQYF

V: TRBV7-9
D: TRBD1
size: .
J: TRBJ1-4
DNA: TGTGCCAGCAGCCTTCCGGGACAGGGAAATGAAAAACTGTTTTTT
CDR3: CASSLPGQGNEKLFF

V: TRBV2
D: .
size: .
J: TRBJ1-2
DNA: TGTGCCAGCAGCTCTAACTATGGCTACACCTTC
CDR3: CASSSNYGYTF

V: TRBV14
D: .
size: few
J: TRBJ2-3
DNA: TGTGCCAGCAGACCAGCAGGGTGGGGAGATACGCAGTATTTT
CDR3: CASRPAGWGDTQYF

V: TRBV5-4
D: TRBD2
size: .
J: TRBJ2-3
DNA: TGTGCCAGCAGCCAGACTAGCAACACAGATACGCAGTATTTT
CDR3: CASSQTSNTDTQYF

V: TRBV7-9
D: TRBD2
size: few
J: TRBJ2-3
DNA: TGTGCCAGCAGCTATGTGCGCGGGGGAGATACGCAGTATTTT
CDR3: CASSYVRGGDTQYF

V: TRBV5-1
D: .
size: .
J: TRBJ1-2
DNA: TGCGCCAGCGGGGAGAATTCTAACTATGGCTACACCTTC
CDR3: CASGENSNYGYTF

V: TRBV7-2
D: .
size: .
J: TRBJ1-3
DNA: TGTGCCAGCAGCTCCCGGTTTGGCTCTGGAAACACCATATATTTT
CDR3: CASSSRFGSGNTIYF

V: TRBV7-9
D: .
size: .
J: TRBJ2-5
DNA: TGTGCCAGCAGCTTTGCAGGGGTCGGAGAGACCCAGTACTTC
CDR3: CASSFAGVGETQYF

V: TRBV5-4
D: .
size: .
J: TRBJ1-2
DNA: TGTGCCAGCAGCTGGGGGGCTAACTATGGCTACACCTTC
CDR3: CASSWGANYGYTF

V: TRBV19
D: .
size: .
J: TRBJ1-5
DNA: TGTGCCAGTAGTATAGCCACGAGACAGAATCAGCCCCAGCATTTT
CDR3: CASSIATRQNQPQHF

V: TRBV7-8
D: TRBD1
size: .
J: TRBJ1-2
DNA: TGTGCCAGCAGCTTAGCGACAGGGGGGAACTATGGCTACACCTTC
CDR3: CASSLATGGNYGYTF

V: TRBV2
D: .
size: .
J: TRBJ2-5
DNA: TGTGCCAGCAGTGATCGGACAGTGGCCCAGTACTTC
CDR3: CASSDRTVAQYF

V: TRBV2
D: .
size: .
J: TRBJ2-3
DNA: TGTGCCAGCAAGGTGGCGGGGACAGATACGCAGTATTTT
CDR3: CASKVAGTDTQYF

V: TRBV18
D: TRBD1
size: .
J: TRBJ1-6
DNA: TGTGCCAGCTCACCAGGGGACAGTCTAAATTCACCCCTCCACTTT
CDR3: CASSPGDSLNSPLHF

V: TRBV5-6
D: .
size: .
J: TRBJ2-1
DNA: TGTGCCAGCAGCTCCGAGGGGGGGGCAGCCTACAATGAGCAGTTCTTC
CDR3: CASSSEGGAAYNEQFF

V: TRBV7-9
D: TRBD1
size: .
J: TRBJ1-1
DNA: TGTGCCAGCAGCTTCCGGACAGGGGGCGGGACTGAAGCTTTCTTT
CDR3: CASSFRTGGGTEAFF

V: TRBV29-1
D: .
size: .
J: TRBJ1-2
DNA: TGCAGCGCCAACGACATCGCGATCGTGAGTGCGGGCTACACCTTC
CDR3: CSANDIAIVSAGYTF

V: TRBV11-3
D: TRBD2
size: once
J: TRBJ2-5
DNA: TGTGCCAGCAGCTTCTCCGGGGGGAAGGAGACCCAGTACTTC
CDR3: CASSFSGGKETQYF

V: TRBV14
D: .
size: few
J: TRBJ1-5
DNA: TGTGCCAGCAGCCAAGGAGGGGGGGAAAATCAGCCCCAGCATTTT
CDR3: CASSQGGGENQPQHF

V: TRBV5-1
D: TRBD2
size: few
J: TRBJ2-2
DNA: TGCGCCAGCAGCTTGATGGGTAGCGGGCCAACCTACACCGGGGAGCTGTTTTTT
CDR3: CASSLMGSGPTYTGELFF

V: TRBV7-2
D: TRBD1
size: once
J: TRBJ2-7
DNA: TGTGCCAGCAGCTTAGGTGTGGGACAGGAGTACGAGCAGTACTTC
CDR3: CASSLGVGQEYEQYF

V: TRBV29-1
D: .
size: .
J: TRBJ1-2
DNA: TGCAGCGTTGATAGGGGCTATGGCTACACCTTC
CDR3: CSVDRGYGYTF

V: TRBV19
D: TRBD1
size: few
J: TRBJ2-1
DNA: TGTGCCAGTAGTCCCCGACAGGGAAGGGAGCAGTTCTTC
CDR3: CASSPRQGREQFF

V: TRBV11-3
D: TRBD1
size: .
J: TRBJ1-1
DNA: TGTGCCAGCAGCTCGACCCCGGGACAGGGTGACTCGAACACTGAAGCTTTCTTT
CDR3: CASSSTPGQGDSNTEAFF

V: TRBV7-2
D: .
size: .
J: TRBJ1-2
DNA: TGTGCCAGCAGCTTAGCGGGTGAGGGAGGCTACACCTTC
CDR3: CASSLAGEGGYTF

V: TRBV18
D: TRBD1
size: .
J: TRBJ2-5
DNA: TGTGCCAGCCACAGGGACAGGGGGCAAGGAGAGACCCAGTACTTC
CDR3: CASHRDRGQGETQYF

V: TRBV9
D: TRBD1
size: .
J: TRBJ2-6
DNA: TGTGCCAGCAGCTGGGACAGTTCTGGGGCCAACGTCCTGACTTTC
CDR3: CASSWDSSGANVLTF